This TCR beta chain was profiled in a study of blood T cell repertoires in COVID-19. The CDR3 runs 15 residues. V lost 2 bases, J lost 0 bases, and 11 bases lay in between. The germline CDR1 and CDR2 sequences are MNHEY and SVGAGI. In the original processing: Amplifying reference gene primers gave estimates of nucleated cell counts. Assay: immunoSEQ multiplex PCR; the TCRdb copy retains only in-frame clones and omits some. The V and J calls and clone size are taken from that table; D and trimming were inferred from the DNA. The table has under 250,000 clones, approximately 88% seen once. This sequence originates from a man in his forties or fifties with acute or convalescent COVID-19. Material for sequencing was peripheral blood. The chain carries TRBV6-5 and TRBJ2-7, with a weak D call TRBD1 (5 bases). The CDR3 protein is CASSYRLGVSYEQYF. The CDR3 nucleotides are TGTGCCAGCAGTTACCGTTTAGGGGTCTCCTACGAGCAGTACTTC.